This TCR beta chain was recovered during a study of CD8+CD57+ T cells in acquired aplastic anemia. The wider study: Isolated CD4+ and CD8+ cells, once sorted, yielded DNA averaging roughly 3 ug. Study-wide results and limits: Overlapping CD8+ CDR3 repertoires of patients and controls contained about 27 shared sequences.

Genomic DNA provided the template from which TCR beta VDJ and CDR3 profiles were obtained. TCRdb independently ran MiXCR on the reads; one entry per CDR3 protein. Counted here are around 170,000 distinct CDR3 sequences, approximately 50% occurring once; the ten biggest clones make up over 7.5%. This clonotype was detected ten times or more. Its target is not known. Trimming removed 4 bases from V and 2 bases from J; junction bases left unmatched: 5. The CDR3 length is 15 residues. The germline V gene has CDR1 SGHRS and CDR2 YFSETQ. Patients chosen for sequencing had shown CD8+CD57+ cell expansion by flow cytometry. A severe acquired aplastic anemia diagnosis applied to all patients. Patients were treatment-naive when blood was sampled.

The V call is TRBV5-1, the J call TRBJ2-3; the match to TRBD1 covers 9 bases. This clonotype was obtained from a human donor with aplastic anemia. Material for sequencing was sorted CD4+, CD8+, or CD8+CD57+ T cells (not recorded which) from PBMCs. The CDR3 here is CASSMDRGLTDTQYF. The CDR3 bases are TGCGCCAGCAGCATGGACAGGGGCCTCACAGATACGCAGTATTTT.